This entry lists 8 T cell receptor beta chains sequenced from one sample in a study of cytomegalovirus exposure and HLA in healthy donors. PCR was performed using 60 Vbeta and 13 Jbeta primers. The data were produced by immunoSEQ multiplex PCR, yet TCRdb's version contains in-frame clones alone and is incomplete. Of about 180,000 clones listed, about 80% are singletons. Material: PBMCs. The receptors were gathered from a man between 18 and 35 years old in good health and CMV-seronegative.

The chain employs TRBV19 and TRBJ2-7; TRBD2 agrees at 8 bases. V shed 5 bases, J shed 0 bases, and the junction held 6 bases outside the gene matches. This CDR3 has 15 amino acids. Germline loops: CDR1 LNHDA, CDR2 SQIVND (reference sequence). The CDR3, as DNA: TGTGCCAGTAGTTACAGCGGGGGAAGCTCCTACGAGCAGTACTTC. Translation: CASSYSGGSSYEQYF.

The chain joins TRBV30 to TRBJ2-7; TRBD1 aligns across 8 bases. The CDR3 spans 12 residues. Germline CDR1 reads GTSNPN; CDR2 reads SVGIG (reference sequence). CDR3 sequence reads: CAEAGGTGEQYF. The CDR3, as DNA: TGTGCGGAAGCAGGGGGCACGGGTGAGCAGTACTTC.

This clone was counted only a few times. J is TRBJ2-2 and V is TRBV5-1; no clear D gene. The length of the CDR3 is 12 residues. V lost 2 bases, J lost 6 bases, and 5 bases lay in between. CDR1 is SGHRS and CDR2 is YFSETQ in the germline V gene. Written as DNA, the CDR3 is TGCGCCAGCAGCTTCCCTGCCGGGGAGCTGTTTTTT. Its protein product is CASSFPAGELFF.

The chain uses TRBV5-1 and TRBJ1-3; D is perhaps TRBD1 (5 bases). This CDR3 spans 15 amino acids. V lost 4 bases to trimming and J lost 0 bases, with 11 bases between them. The germline CDR1 and CDR2 sequences are SGHRS and YFSETQ. CDR3 bases: TGCGCCAGCAGCGCAACAGGAAACTCTGGAAACACCATATATTTT. Its translation: CASSATGNSGNTIYF.

The chain joins TRBV2 to TRBJ1-5, with 7 positions matching TRBD1. The V and J ends lost 9 bases and 5 bases, in that order; junction bases with no gene match: 10. Germline CDR1 is SNHLY and CDR2 is FYNNEI. CDR3 size: 14 residues. CDR3 sequence reads: CASAQGSIDQPQHF. Written as DNA, the CDR3 is TGTGCCAGTGCACAGGGGTCCATTGATCAGCCCCAGCATTTT. Drawing the rest from reference TRBV2 and TRBJ1-5, the complete variable domain is EPEVTQTPSHQVTQMGQEVILRCVPISNHLYFYWYRQILGQKVEFLVSFYNNEISEKSEIFDDQFSVERPDGSNFTLKIRSTKLEDSAMYFCASAQGSIDQPQHFGDGTRLSIL.

A word on this clone: The junction shows a germline mismatch at one end, possibly a read error. The gene calls are TRBV7-9 and TRBJ2-3, with D hard to call. This CDR3 contains 12 residues. Germline V gene data show CDR1 as SEHNR and CDR2 as FQNEAQ (reference sequence). CDR3 nucleotides: TGTGCCAGCAGCTTTACGACTGCAGCATTTCGTTTT. Translation gives CASSFTTAAFRF.

This chain uses TRBV5-1 with TRBJ2-5, with D maybe TRBD2 (6 bases). The DNA end is more similar to TRBJ2-7, so the J call may be wrong. This CDR3 comprises 13 residues. Germline CDR1 SGHRS, CDR2 YFSETQ. CDR3 nucleotides: TGCGCCAGCAGGTCCGGGGGTCTCCACGAGCAGTACTTC. Amino acids: CASRSGGLHEQYF.

The chain employs TRBV5-8 and TRBJ2-5; D gene uncertain. Germline V gene lookup returns CDR1 SGHTS and CDR2 YDEGEE. The CDR3 covers 14 residues. The V and J ends lost 0 bases and 5 bases respectively, with 11 bases between them. The CDR3 DNA reads TGTGCCAGCAGCTTGGGATCGGTCCGGGAGACCCAGTACTTC. Amino acids: CASSLGSVRETQYF.